This T cell receptor (beta chain) came from a study of blood T cell repertoires in COVID-19. On the study more broadly: Italy, Spain and the United States were the sources of the convalescent and acute COVID-19 samples. Sample material is recorded as cDNA or gDNA derived from T cells, B-cell-depleted T cells, or PBMCs.

V was clipped by 5 bases and J by 1 base; unmatched bases: 11. The germline V gene encodes CDR1 SNHLY and CDR2 FYNNEI. The CDR3 has 17 residues. In the study's own analysis: Scientists estimated how many nucleated cells there were by amplifying reference gene primers. Method: immunoSEQ multiplex PCR; TCRdb's copy keeps in-frame clones and lacks some. V, J and clone size were drawn from that table, and D and trimming were deduced from the DNA. The sample holds roughly 170,000 clones; less than 85% are singletons and the top ten take around 8.1%. Patients of the Seattle cohort, enrolled during active infection, were followed longitudinally.

V and J are TRBV2 and TRBJ2-3, with 8 bases identical to TRBD2. The sequencing input was peripheral blood. This sequence was found in a woman in her sixties or seventies with COVID-19, enrolled during active disease. In DNA, the CDR3 is TGTGCCAGCAGTCGGTTATCGGGAGGGCTCGGCACAGATACGCAGTATTTT. Protein: CASSRLSGGLGTDTQYF.